Presented here are 15 T cell receptor beta chains from one specimen sequenced in a study of blood T cell repertoires in COVID-19. Libraries were prepared by immunoSEQ multiplex PCR; TCRdb keeps only in-frame clonotypes and omits some of them. This table has roughly 150,000 clones, approximately 90% appearing once. Sequencing was performed on peripheral blood. The receptors stem from a woman between 55 and 75 years old with active COVID-19.

V and J are TRBV19 and TRBJ1-2; 8 bases match TRBD1. This CDR3 contains 17 residues. Germline lookup yields CDR1 LNHDA and CDR2 SQIVND (reference sequence). With V trimmed by 3 bases and J by 8 bases, 17 bases remained unmatched. The CDR3 loop is CASSMYAGGADVGGYTF. CDR3 in DNA: TGTGCCAGTAGTATGTACGCAGGGGGCGCTGATGTCGGGGGCTACACCTTC. Full variable domain (remainder filled in from reference TRBV19 and TRBJ1-2): DGGITQSPKYLFRKEGQNVTLSCEQNLNHDAMYWYRQDPGQGLRLIYYSQIVNDFQKGDIAEGYSVSREKKESFPLTVTSAQKNPTAFYLCASSMYAGGADVGGYTFGSGTRLTVV.

This chain links TRBV5-8 with TRBJ1-5, with D possibly being TRBD1 (5 bases). V dropped 1 base and J dropped 5 bases, with 19 bases sitting between them. Germline V gene sequence: CDR1 SGHTS, CDR2 YDEGEE. The CDR3 covers 17 residues. The CDR3 sequence is CASSLPSGLRVDQPQHF. CDR3 bases: TGTGCCAGCAGCTTGCCCTCGGGACTGAGGGTGGATCAGCCCCAGCATTTT.

J is TRBJ2-1 and V is TRBV5-5; D may be TRBD2 (5 bases). Germline CDR1 SGHKS, CDR2 YYEKEE (reference sequence). The CDR3 spans 14 residues. V shed 0 bases and J shed 9 bases, with 13 bases lying between them. As DNA, the CDR3 is TGTGCCAGCAGCTTGGGGACTGCTTCGTTTGAGCAGTTCTTC. It is translated as CASSLGTASFEQFF.

The chain has TRBV5-1 and TRBJ1-3; D gene unclear. With 0 bases removed from V and 0 bases from J, the gap between germline ends came to 13 bases. Germline V CDR1 and CDR2: SGHRS, YFSETQ. This CDR3 has 17 residues. CDR3 region: CASSLGPGGSSGNTIYF. The CDR3 DNA sequence: TGCGCCAGCAGCTTGGGTCCGGGAGGGAGCTCTGGAAACACCATATATTTT.

V is TRBV6-5 and J is TRBJ1-6, with D perhaps TRBD1 (5 bases). The germline gives CDR1 MNHEY, CDR2 SVGAGI. Trimming took 7 bases from V and 6 from J, leaving 16 bases between them. This CDR3 spans 15 amino acids. The DNA for the CDR3 is TGTGCCAGCACAGGGCAATTGGACGGTAATTCACCCCTCCACTTT. Translated, it gives CASTGQLDGNSPLHF.

The chain employs TRBV10-3 and TRBJ2-1, with TRBD1 as a possible D gene (5 bases). Trimming pared 2 bases from V and 1 base from J, leaving 15 bases between. This CDR3 has 17 amino acids. Germline V gene lookup returns CDR1 ENHRY and CDR2 SYGVKD. Written as DNA, the CDR3 is TGTGCCATCAGTGAGGGACCTACAGGTAGGTCCTACAATGAGCAGTTCTTC. As protein: CAISEGPTGRSYNEQFF.

The rearrangement uses TRBV5-1 and TRBJ2-5; TRBD1 matches 8 bases. The germline gives CDR1 SGHRS, CDR2 YFSETQ. The CDR3 contains 15 residues. V gave up 4 bases and J gave up 1 base; unmatched junction bases: 6. The CDR3 coding sequence is TGCGCCAGCAGCGTGGCAGGGGGCCCCCAAGAGACCCAGTACTTC. It codes for CASSVAGGPQETQYF.

The chain is built from TRBV18 and TRBJ2-1; 9 nucleotides line up with TRBD2. The J segment lost 15 bases and the V segment lost 2 bases, leaving 5 bases of the junction unmatched. This CDR3 region has 12 residues. Per germline, CDR1 KGHSH and CDR2 LQKENI. This chain's CDR3 is CASSPAGGSGFF. The CDR3 DNA follows: TGTGCCAGCTCACCAGCGGGAGGGAGTGGGTTCTTC.

The chain uses TRBV19 and TRBJ2-7, with D perhaps matching TRBD1 (7 bases). The V gene's germline CDR1 is LNHDA and CDR2 SQIVND (reference sequence). This CDR3 has 15 amino acids. Trimming removed 1 base at V and 3 bases at J, with 13 bases between. The CDR3 coding sequence is TGTGCCAGTAGTATAGCCAGGGGGACTGACTACGAGCAGTACTTC. This codes for CASSIARGTDYEQYF.

A single count supports this clone. The V call is TRBV27, the J call TRBJ2-2; D gene ambiguous. The V gene lost 6 bases and the J gene lost 4 bases, with 9 bases spanning the gap. Germline CDR1 MNHEY, CDR2 SMNVEV (reference sequence). The CDR3 consists of 13 residues. Written as DNA, the CDR3 is TGTGCCAGCAGCTCCACGCGCACCGGGGAGCTGTTTTTT. It yields the protein CASSSTRTGELFF.

The genes are TRBV27 and TRBJ1-1; 7 bases fit TRBD1. The germline V gene has CDR1 MNHEY and CDR2 SMNVEV (reference sequence). The CDR3 extends over 13 amino acids. V lost 4 bases to trimming and J lost 7 bases; unmatched junction nucleotides: 6. The CDR3 coding sequence is TGTGCCAGCAGTTATAAGGGGGCGGGTGAAGCTTTCTTT. As protein: CASSYKGAGEAFF.

V is TRBV6-2 or TRBV6-3 and J is TRBJ2-7, with 8 nucleotides matching TRBD1. This CDR3 spans 14 amino acids. CDR1 is MNHEY, CDR2 SVGEGT, per germline. J lost 2 bases, V lost 6 bases, and 6 bases had no gene match. For the CDR3, the DNA is TGTGCCAGCAGCTTCGGACAGGGCCCCTACGAGCAGTACTTC. Its translation is CASSFGQGPYEQYF.

The rearrangement joins TRBV6-1 to TRBJ1-5; TRBD1 aligns across 7 bases. Looked up from germline, CDR1 is MNHNS and CDR2 is SASEGT. V dropped 2 bases and J dropped 5; count of bases not matched to a gene: 9. CDR3 length: 16 residues. This CDR3 is CASSEIVRQGHQPQHF. CDR3 nucleotide sequence: TGTGCCAGCAGTGAAATAGTAAGACAGGGACATCAGCCCCAGCATTTT.

The J gene is TRBJ2-5, the V gene TRBV12-1; the DNA was not used to check the table's D call, TRBD2. TRBV12-1 is an annotated pseudogene. The CDR3 is 15 amino acids. The CDR3 sequence: CASSLQGLVMETQYF. In DNA form, the CDR3 reads TGTGCCAGCAGCCTTCAGGGACTAGTTATGGAGACCCAGTACTTC.

The gene calls are TRBV3-1 (or the pseudogene TRBV3-2) and TRBJ2-1, with 12 bases lining up with TRBD1. The germline CDR1 and CDR2 sequences are LGHDT and YNNKEL (reference sequence). V gave up 1 base and J gave up 9 bases; unmatched junction bases: 4. CDR3 length: 15 amino acids. The CDR3 region is CASSQVPGQGAEQFF. CDR3 DNA: TGTGCCAGCAGCCAAGTACCGGGACAGGGGGCTGAGCAGTTCTTC.